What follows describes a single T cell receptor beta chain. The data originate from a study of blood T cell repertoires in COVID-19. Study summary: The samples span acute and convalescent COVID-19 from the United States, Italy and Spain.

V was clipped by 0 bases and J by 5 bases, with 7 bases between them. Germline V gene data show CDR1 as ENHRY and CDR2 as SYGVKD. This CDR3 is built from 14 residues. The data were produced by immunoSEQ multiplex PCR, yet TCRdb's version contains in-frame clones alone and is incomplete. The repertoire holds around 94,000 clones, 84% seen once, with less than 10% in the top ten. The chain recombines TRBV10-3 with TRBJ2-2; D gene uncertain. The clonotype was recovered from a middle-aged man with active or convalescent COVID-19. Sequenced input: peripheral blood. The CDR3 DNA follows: TGTGCCATCAGTGAGTCGCCGCAGACCGGGGAGCTGTTTTTT. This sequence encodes CAISESPQTGELFF.